Sequencing of this TCR beta chain was carried out in a study of cytomegalovirus exposure and HLA in healthy donors. The overall study: T cells numbering about 200 million yielded more than 100 million unique TCR beta sequences in an earlier analysis. Whole-study findings and limits: In a later analysis, several top co-occurrence clusters appeared linked to parvovirus B19, influenza, CMV and Epstein-Barr virus. Within an earlier analysis, most TCR beta V segments proved productive either about 90% or about 30% of the time.

A few counts support this clone. The antigen remains undetermined. This sample includes further DNA sequences coding for the same CDR3. A multiplex PCR was run with 60 Vbeta primers and 13 Jbeta primers. Profiled with immunoSEQ multiplex PCR; TCRdb holds only in-frame clones, not every one. There are 150,000 or so clones in the sample; approximately 80% occur only once, and 9% to 10% lies in the top ten. The CDR3 totals 13 residues. V lost 1 base and J lost 0, with 4 bases in between. The germline gives CDR1 GTSNPN, CDR2 SVGIG (reference sequence). V is TRBV30 and J is TRBJ1-5, with no clear D. The origin of this receptor is a man aged 18 to 35 in good health and CMV-seropositive. The sequencing sample was made of PBMCs. This CDR3 reads CAWSGYSNQPQHF. The CDR3 region has the DNA TGTGCCTGGAGTGGCTATAGCAATCAGCCCCAGCATTTT.